The clone carrying this TCR beta chain has at least ten counts. Its antigen is as yet unknown. Profiled with immunoSEQ multiplex PCR; TCRdb holds only in-frame clones, not every one. Listed for the sample are about 7,200 clones, none seen a single time. The CDR3 sequence is 15 residues long. V lost 4 bases, J lost 5 bases, and 6 bases stayed unmatched. CDR1 SGHRS and CDR2 YFSETQ come from the germline V gene. This entry is derived from a study of T cells after posttransplantation cyclophosphamide. Study conclusions and caveats: Recipient CMV seropositivity and CMV reactivation strongly tracked TRB clonality. Tissue-infiltrating T cells from skin or gut overlapped little with blood T cells.

A marrow graft followed busulfan-fludarabine conditioning, with cyclophosphamide on days +3 and +4. The genes are TRBV5-1 and TRBJ2-2; 9 nucleotides line up with TRBD1. The source was PBMCs, collected after allogeneic stem cell transplant with posttransplant cyclophosphamide. This receptor was obtained from a male patient in his fifties who received an allogeneic stem cell transplant from an unrelated donor, was CMV-positive, and had acute GVHD only. The graft donor may account for some of the T cells. The CDR3 region is CASSGGQGRTGELFF. In DNA form, the CDR3 reads TGCGCCAGCAGCGGGGGACAGGGAAGGACCGGGGAGCTGTTTTTT.